Given below is one T cell receptor beta chain in context. This clonotype has a count of ten or more. Its antigen target is currently unknown. Base qualities are not provided; no much larger clone lies one nucleotide away. This specimen's treatment or condition label, interpreted: alpha-V12: anti-TRBV12 scFv linked to anti-CD3 scFv. T cells were expanded from blood mononuclear cells with anti-CD3 antibody OKT3 or CD3/CD28 Dynabeads for roughly 3 days. The anti-TRBV12 bispecific sample was taken from a coculture of Jurkat leukemia cells with normal T cells and was compared with an anti-CD19 bispecific control coculture. The culture conditions for expanded T cells were RPMI 1640 plus 10% fetal bovine serum, recombinant human IL-2 (about 97 IU/ml) and IL-7 (around 4.8 ng/ml). Each coculture mixed approximately 50,000 target cells and approximately 50,000 normal T cells with bispecific antibody in around 98 ul and was incubated at 37 degrees C for roughly 16 hours. Each bispecific antibody was composed of two single-chain variable fragments, which were expressed in a single-chain diabody format with a His tag. Effector T cells came from healthy human donors; peripheral blood mononuclear cells were isolated from leukapheresis samples by Ficoll density gradient centrifugation.

The data are from a study of beta chain bispecific antibodies for T cell cancers (dated by TCRdb to 2020 to 2023). Regarding the study in general: After T cells from healthy donors were cocultured with bispecific antibodies and T cell leukemia lines, the researchers used TRBV sequencing of the cells that survived to measure how much each TRBV family was depleted. Surface TRBV12 (TRBV12-3) was expressed on Jurkat cells, and surface TRBV5-5 was expressed on HPB-ALL cells.

Libraries incorporated unique molecular identifier barcodes, which were used to quantify clonotypes. Qiagen AllPrep DNA/RNA Micro kits were used to isolate total RNA, and an Agilent TapeStation was used to check RNA quality. TCR beta libraries were built by 5' RACE: cDNA synthesis followed by two PCR steps using TCR beta constant-region gene-specific primers. An Illumina MiSeq platform was used to sequence the TCR beta libraries. The source study handled its data this way. Reads were processed with MIGEC, MiXCR and VDJtools. Clonotype frequency was calculated as the fraction of unique molecular identifiers assigned to a given clonotype among all unique molecular identifiers in the sample. Any TRBV gene that IMGT lists as a pseudogene or open reading frame, and is therefore nonfunctional, such as TRBV1, TRBV12-1 and TRBV21, was left out. The public reads were reprocessed in TCRdb via fastp at Q25 and MiXCR, keeping in-frame beta chains. All rows with the same CDR3 protein become a single entry with the most common DNA and genes. TCRdb, not the authors, supplied the V and J calls. The sample table records about 20,000 distinct CDR3 sequences; approximately 2% of these occur just once. The ten most abundant clones make up more than 4.5% of the sample.

Beyond this particular receptor, the publication reports: Every sequenced sample contained a mix of leukemia cell line cells and normal T cells, and most targeted TRBV signal came from the leukemia cells rather than from the normal T cells. Relative to anti-CD19, exposure to anti-TRBV12 lowered the TRBV12-3 share of total TRBV signal by 97% to 99%, while TRBV12-4 dropped by about 40%, a change that was not significant. Cross-reactivity of the anti-TRBV5-5 antibody with TRBV5-6 was attributed to high sequence similarity between the two genes. Apart from the targeted and closely related genes, all other TRBV family members appeared to be unaffected by the TRBV-directed bispecific antibodies.

V is trimmed back by 0 bases and J by 4 bases, and the junction contains 9 bases that no gene match accounts for. The CDR3 covers 17 residues, taking in both the cysteine and the phenylalanine. Left in the record is the CDR3 DNA by itself, 51 bases read in frame from the first base. This material consisted of healthy donor T cells cultured with leukemia cells, taken from a culture containing a bispecific antibody targeting TCR Vbeta12. The rearrangement combines TRBV23-1 with TRBJ2-1; 7 middle bases align to TRBD1. TRBV23-1 is assigned to the ORF class and has an uncertain function. This clonotype was obtained from a human donor in good health. Some clones in this sample may be carry-over from other donors' samples. The CDR3 here reads CASSQSPWGQLYNEQFF. DNA sequence: TGCGCCAGCAGTCAATCGCCCTGGGGACAGCTATACAATGAGCAGTTCTTC.